Following are 23 T cell receptor beta chains from one sample sequenced in a study of T cells expressing NK-cell markers. TCRdb reprocessed the 5' RACE reads; each CDR3 protein has one entry and no DNA is given. The sample totals nearly 8,000 distinct CDR3 sequences. The sample taken for sequencing was blood T cells: a sorted CD56 or NKG2C T cell subset, CD4+ or CD8+ T cells, or bulk PBMC T cells (not recorded which). The source is a man younger than 35 in good health.

This clonotype is deemed medium-sized (0.01 to 0.1%) by its frequency. The V gene is TRBV7-8, the J gene TRBJ2-1; TCRdb names TRBD1, which stays unverified in the absence of DNA. The CDR3 has 13 residues. The germline V gene encodes CDR1 SGHVS and CDR2 FQNEAQ. The CDR3 reads CASSLGPSNEQFF.

Measured by frequency, this clonotype is medium-sized. The rearrangement joins TRBV12-3 or TRBV12-4 to TRBJ1-5; TCRdb names TRBD1, which stays unverified in the absence of DNA. This CDR3 has 16 residues. CDR3: CASSLSSPPGNQPQHF.

The rearrangement joins TRBV19 to TRBJ1-1; TCRdb gives TRBD1 as the D gene, but with no DNA this cannot be confirmed. This CDR3 has 14 residues. Germline-derived CDR1 and CDR2 are LNHDA and SQIVND (reference sequence). CDR3 sequence reads: CASSLGQGNTEAFF. Filled out from reference TRBV19 and TRBJ1-1, the complete variable domain reads DGGITQSPKYLFRKEGQNVTLSCEQNLNHDAMYWYRQDPGQGLRLIYYSQIVNDFQKGDIAEGYSVSREKKESFPLTVTSAQKNPTAFYLCASSLGQGNTEAFFGQGTRLTVV.

Measured by frequency, this clonotype is medium-sized. The V call is TRBV27, the J call TRBJ2-5; the TCRdb D gene call, TRBD2, has no DNA to confirm it. This CDR3 is built from 17 residues. Germline assignment: CDR1 MNHEY and CDR2 SMNVEV (reference sequence). Here the CDR3 reads CASSFFAPSGTRETQYF.

This clonotype is deemed medium-sized by its frequency. This chain connects TRBV7-2 to TRBJ2-7. Germline V gene data show CDR1 as SGHTA and CDR2 as FQGNSA. The CDR3 contains 15 residues. The CDR3 is CASSLFQGGSYEQYF.

CDR3 region: CASSKTGYGYTF. V and J are TRBV18 and TRBJ1-2; TCRdb outputs TRBD1, but without DNA this stays unchecked. This CDR3 is 12 amino acids long. Germline CDR1 KGHSH, CDR2 LQKENI.

V usage is TRBV4-3 and J usage is TRBJ1-1; as DNA is missing, the TRBD1 call by TCRdb cannot be tested. CDR1 is LGHNA and CDR2 is YSLEER in the germline V gene. The CDR3 sequence is 14 residues long. The CDR3 loop reads CASSQSRGGPEAFF.

This clonotype registers medium-sized by frequency. V usage is TRBV11-2 and J usage is TRBJ2-7. In germline, CDR1 is SGHAT, CDR2 FQNNGV. The CDR3 has 13 residues. The CDR3 loop is CASSFYVSYEQYF. The full variable domain, rest sourced from reference TRBV11-2 and TRBJ2-7, is EAGVAQSPRYKIIEKRQSVAFWCNPISGHATLYWYQQILGQGPKLLIQFQNNGVVDDSQLPKDRFSAERLKGVDSTLKIQPAKLEDSAVYLCASSFYVSYEQYFGPGTRLTVT.

This clonotype is deemed medium-sized by its frequency. This chain connects TRBV6-5 to TRBJ1-5; TCRdb picks TRBD1, but there is no DNA to check that call. Germline V gene sequence: CDR1 MNHEY, CDR2 SVGAGI. The CDR3 runs to 16 residues. CDR3 sequence: CASRSTGVDSNQPQHF.

The chain recombines TRBV20-1 with TRBJ1-2; TCRdb reports TRBD1, a call that lacks DNA to check it against. The germline V gene has CDR1 DFQATT and CDR2 SNEGSKA (reference sequence). This CDR3 has 13 amino acids. CDR3 residues: CSASRTDTRGYTF.

The rearrangement links TRBV6-2 or TRBV6-3 to TRBJ1-5. The CDR3 covers 12 residues. Germline CDR1 MNHEY, CDR2 SVGEGT. The CDR3 region is CASTAGIQPQHF.

The gene calls are TRBV10-3 and TRBJ2-7; without DNA, the TCRdb call of TRBD1 cannot be checked. Looked up from germline, CDR1 is ENHRY and CDR2 is SYGVKD. This CDR3 comprises 13 residues. The CDR3 loop is CAITPGQTYEQYF.

V and J are TRBV7-8 and TRBJ1-2; with no DNA, the TCRdb D assignment of TRBD1 cannot be verified. This CDR3 spans 14 amino acids. Germline V CDR1 and CDR2: SGHVS, FQNEAQ. CDR3 region: CASSLGSGADGYTF.

V is TRBV3-1 and J is TRBJ1-6. Germline CDR1 and CDR2: LGHDT and YNNKEL (reference sequence). This CDR3 has 16 residues. This CDR3 reads CASSQDPRASNSPLHF. The variable domain in full, with the rest retrieved from reference TRBV3-1 and TRBJ1-6, is DTAVSQTPKYLVTQMGNDKSIKCEQNLGHDTMYWYKQDSKKFLKIMFSYNNKELIINETVPNRFSPKSPDKAHLNLHINSLELGDSAVYFCASSQDPRASNSPLHFGNGTRLTVT.

This rearrangement joins TRBV6-1 to TRBJ2-2. Germline assignment: CDR1 MNHNS and CDR2 SASEGT. This CDR3 has 14 residues. The CDR3 loop is CASRSGPNTGELFF.

The rearrangement joins TRBV6-5 to TRBJ2-2; TCRdb selects TRBD1, and the lack of DNA leaves this call unchecked. The CDR3 spans 21 residues. Germline V gene sequence: CDR1 MNHEY, CDR2 SVGAGI. The CDR3 loop is CASSYSHRDRGRNLSSGELFF.

The chain employs TRBV20-1 and TRBJ2-2; TCRdb's assignment of TRBD1 cannot be checked, as there is no DNA. The CDR3 spans 13 residues. Germline V CDR1 and CDR2: DFQATT, SNEGSKA (reference sequence). The CDR3 spells CSAGALGTGELFF.

This clonotype is called medium-sized (0.01 to 0.1%) based on its frequency. The CDR3 here is CATSVARLAGEQFF. The chain uses TRBV24-1 and TRBJ2-1. CDR3 size: 14 residues. The germline V gene encodes CDR1 KGHDR and CDR2 SFDVKD.

The chain recombines TRBV7-9 with TRBJ1-6; TCRdb calls TRBD1, which cannot be checked without DNA. Germline CDR1 is SEHNR and CDR2 is FQNEAQ (reference sequence). This CDR3 contains 14 residues. The CDR3 protein is CASSGGGERSPLHF.

CDR3: CASSLLNVGVRDHSGANVLTF. The J gene is TRBJ2-6, the V gene TRBV7-2. In germline, CDR1 is SGHTA, CDR2 FQGNSA. This CDR3 spans 21 amino acids.

In terms of frequency, this clonotype is medium-sized. The chain combines TRBV7-9 with TRBJ1-2; the D call of TRBD1 rests on TCRdb alone, since no DNA is present to check it. The CDR3 contains 13 residues. Per germline, CDR1 SEHNR and CDR2 FQNEAQ (reference sequence). The CDR3 sequence is CASSQQGAVGYTF.

This rearrangement joins TRBV21-1 to TRBJ2-6; the D call of TRBD1 rests on TCRdb alone, since no DNA is present to check it. TRBV21-1 is an annotated pseudogene. The CDR3 is 17 amino acids. This CDR3 reads CASSKQGAYSGANVLTF.

Frequency places this clonotype as medium-sized. The chain links TRBV4-1 to TRBJ1-4; checking the TCRdb D call of TRBD1 is not possible without DNA. Germline V gene lookup returns CDR1 MGHRA and CDR2 YSYEKL. The CDR3 has 12 amino acids. CDR3: CASSLGPEKLFF.